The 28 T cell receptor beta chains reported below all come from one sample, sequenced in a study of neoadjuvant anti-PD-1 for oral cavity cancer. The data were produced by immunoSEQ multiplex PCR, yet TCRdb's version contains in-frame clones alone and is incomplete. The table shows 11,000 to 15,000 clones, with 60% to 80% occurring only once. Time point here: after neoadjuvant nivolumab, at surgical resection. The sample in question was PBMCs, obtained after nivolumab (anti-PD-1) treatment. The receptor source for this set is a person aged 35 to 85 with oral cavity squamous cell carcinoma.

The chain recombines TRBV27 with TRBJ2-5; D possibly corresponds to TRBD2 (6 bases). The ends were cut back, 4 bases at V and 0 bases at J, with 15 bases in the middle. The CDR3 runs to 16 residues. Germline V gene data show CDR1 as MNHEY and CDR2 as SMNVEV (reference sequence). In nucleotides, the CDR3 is TGTGCCAGCAGTTCCTCGACTAGTCCTTACCAAGAGACCCAGTACTTC. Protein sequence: CASSSSTSPYQETQYF.

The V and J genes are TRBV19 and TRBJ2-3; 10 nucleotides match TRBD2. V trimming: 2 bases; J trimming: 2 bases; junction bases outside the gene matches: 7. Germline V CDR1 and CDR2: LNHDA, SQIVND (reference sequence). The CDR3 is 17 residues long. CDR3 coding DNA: TGTGCCAGTAGTATATGGGCTAGCGGGAGCGACACAGATACGCAGTATTTT. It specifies CASSIWASGSDTDTQYF.

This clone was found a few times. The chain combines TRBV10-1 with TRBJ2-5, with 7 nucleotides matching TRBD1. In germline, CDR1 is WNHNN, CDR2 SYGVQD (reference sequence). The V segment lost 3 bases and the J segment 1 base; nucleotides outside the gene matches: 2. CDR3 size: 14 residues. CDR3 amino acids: CASSDQGVQETQYF. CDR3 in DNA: TGCGCCAGCAGTGACCAGGGGGTCCAAGAGACCCAGTACTTC.

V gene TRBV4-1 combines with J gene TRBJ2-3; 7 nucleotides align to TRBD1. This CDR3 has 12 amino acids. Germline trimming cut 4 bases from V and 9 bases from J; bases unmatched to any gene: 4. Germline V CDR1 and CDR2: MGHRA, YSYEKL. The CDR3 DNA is TGCGCCAGCAGCCCGACAGGGCACACGCAGTATTTT. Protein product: CASSPTGHTQYF.

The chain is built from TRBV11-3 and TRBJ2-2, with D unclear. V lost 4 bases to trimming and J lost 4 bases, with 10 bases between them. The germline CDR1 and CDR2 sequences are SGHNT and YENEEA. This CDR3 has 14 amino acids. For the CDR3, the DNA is TGTGCCAGCAGCTCCCGGTTGGGCACCGGGGAGCTGTTTTTT. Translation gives CASSSRLGTGELFF.

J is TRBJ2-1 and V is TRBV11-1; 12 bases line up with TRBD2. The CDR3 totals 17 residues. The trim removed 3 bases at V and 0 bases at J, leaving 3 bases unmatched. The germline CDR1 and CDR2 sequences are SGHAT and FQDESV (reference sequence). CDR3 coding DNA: TGTGCCAGCAGCTTGTCTAGCGGGGGGGACTCCTACAATGAGCAGTTCTTC. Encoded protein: CASSLSSGGDSYNEQFF.

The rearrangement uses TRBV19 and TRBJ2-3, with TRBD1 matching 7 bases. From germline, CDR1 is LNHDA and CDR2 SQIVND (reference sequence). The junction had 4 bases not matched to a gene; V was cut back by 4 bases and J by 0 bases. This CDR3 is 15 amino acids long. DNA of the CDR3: TGTGCCAGTAGTAGGGGACAGTTAAGCACAGATACGCAGTATTTT. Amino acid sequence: CASSRGQLSTDTQYF.

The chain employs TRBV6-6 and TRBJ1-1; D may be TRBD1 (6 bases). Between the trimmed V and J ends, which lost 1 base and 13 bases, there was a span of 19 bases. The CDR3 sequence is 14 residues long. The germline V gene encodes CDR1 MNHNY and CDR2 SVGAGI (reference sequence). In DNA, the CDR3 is TGTGCCAGCAGTTACTTCGACAGGTCCGGGGTAGGTTTCTTT. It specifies CASSYFDRSGVGFF.

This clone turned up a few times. CDR3 protein: CAIGQEGYQDQPQHF. The CDR3 DNA sequence: TGTGCCATCGGGCAGGAGGGCTACCAAGATCAGCCCCAGCATTTT. J is TRBJ1-5 and V is TRBV10-3; no firm D call. Trimming shortened V by 8 bases and J by 5 bases, and 19 bases separated the two germline ends. This CDR3 has 15 amino acids. Germline CDR1 reads ENHRY; CDR2 reads SYGVKD.

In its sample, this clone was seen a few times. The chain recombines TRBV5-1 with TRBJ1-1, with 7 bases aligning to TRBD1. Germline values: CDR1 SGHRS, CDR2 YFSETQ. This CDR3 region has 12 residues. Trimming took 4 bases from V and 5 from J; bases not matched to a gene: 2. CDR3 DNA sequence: TGCGCCAGCAGCCAACAGGGGACTGAAGCTTTCTTT. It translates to CASSQQGTEAFF.

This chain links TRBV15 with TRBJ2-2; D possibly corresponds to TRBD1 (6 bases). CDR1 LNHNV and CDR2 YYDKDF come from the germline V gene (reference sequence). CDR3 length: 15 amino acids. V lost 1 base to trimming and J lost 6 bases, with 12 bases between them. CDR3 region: CATSRGGLQAGELFF. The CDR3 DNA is TGTGCCACCAGCAGAGGGGGGCTACAAGCCGGGGAGCTGTTTTTT.

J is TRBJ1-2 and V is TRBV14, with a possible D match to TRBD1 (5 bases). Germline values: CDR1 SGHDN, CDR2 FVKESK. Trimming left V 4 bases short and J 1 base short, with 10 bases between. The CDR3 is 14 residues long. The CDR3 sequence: CASSPGRHNYGYTF. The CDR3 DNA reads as TGTGCCAGCAGCCCGGGGCGGCATAACTATGGCTACACCTTC.

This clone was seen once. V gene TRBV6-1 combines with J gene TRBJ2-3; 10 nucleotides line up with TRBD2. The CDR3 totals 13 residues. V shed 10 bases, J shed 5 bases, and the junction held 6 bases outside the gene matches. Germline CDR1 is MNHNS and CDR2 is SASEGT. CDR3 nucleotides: TGTGCCACCCGACTAGCGGGTGGAGATACGCAGTATTTT. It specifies CATRLAGGDTQYF.

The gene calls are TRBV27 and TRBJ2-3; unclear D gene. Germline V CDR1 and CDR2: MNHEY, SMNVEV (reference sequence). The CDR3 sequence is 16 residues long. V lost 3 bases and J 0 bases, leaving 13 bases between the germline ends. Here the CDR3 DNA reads TGTGCCAGCAGTTTTGCGGCCCCGACTAGCACAGATACGCAGTATTTT. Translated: CASSFAAPTSTDTQYF.

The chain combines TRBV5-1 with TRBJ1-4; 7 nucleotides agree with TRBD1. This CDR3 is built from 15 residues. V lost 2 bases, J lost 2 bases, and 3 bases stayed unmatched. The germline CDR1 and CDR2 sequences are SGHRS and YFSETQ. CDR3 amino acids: CASSLDRDTNEKLFF. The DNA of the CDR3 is TGCGCCAGCAGCTTAGACAGGGATACTAATGAAAAACTGTTTTTT.

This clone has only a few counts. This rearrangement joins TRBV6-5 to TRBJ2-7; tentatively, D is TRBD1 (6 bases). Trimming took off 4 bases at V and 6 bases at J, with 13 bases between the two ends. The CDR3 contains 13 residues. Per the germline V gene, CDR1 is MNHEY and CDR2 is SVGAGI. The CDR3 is CASSSGQFLEQYF. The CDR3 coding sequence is TGTGCCAGCAGTTCGGGACAATTTCTCGAGCAGTACTTC.

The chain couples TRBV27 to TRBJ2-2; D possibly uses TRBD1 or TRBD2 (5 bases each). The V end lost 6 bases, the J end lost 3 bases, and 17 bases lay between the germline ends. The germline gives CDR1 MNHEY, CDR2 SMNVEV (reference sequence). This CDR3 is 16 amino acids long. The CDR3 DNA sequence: TGTGCCAGCAGAGGTGGTGGGACGACTCACACCGGGGAGCTGTTTTTT. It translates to CASRGGGTTHTGELFF.

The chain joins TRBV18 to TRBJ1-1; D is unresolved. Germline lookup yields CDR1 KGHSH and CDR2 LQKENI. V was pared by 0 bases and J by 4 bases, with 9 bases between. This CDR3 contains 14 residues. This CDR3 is CASSPPSVSTEAFF. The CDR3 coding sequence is TGTGCCAGCTCACCACCGTCGGTGAGCACTGAAGCTTTCTTT.

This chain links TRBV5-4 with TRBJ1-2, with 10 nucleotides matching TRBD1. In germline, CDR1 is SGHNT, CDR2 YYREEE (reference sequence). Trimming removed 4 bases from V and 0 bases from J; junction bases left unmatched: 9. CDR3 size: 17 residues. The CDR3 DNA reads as TGTGCCAGCAGCCCGGGACAGGGGATGGGGGCTAACTATGGCTACACCTTC. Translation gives CASSPGQGMGANYGYTF.

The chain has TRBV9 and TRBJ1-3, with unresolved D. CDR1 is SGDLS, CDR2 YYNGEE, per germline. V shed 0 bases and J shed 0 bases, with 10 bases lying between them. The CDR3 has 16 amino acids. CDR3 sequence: CASSVGPDYSGNTIYF. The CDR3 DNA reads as TGTGCCAGCAGCGTAGGACCGGACTACTCTGGAAACACCATATATTTT.

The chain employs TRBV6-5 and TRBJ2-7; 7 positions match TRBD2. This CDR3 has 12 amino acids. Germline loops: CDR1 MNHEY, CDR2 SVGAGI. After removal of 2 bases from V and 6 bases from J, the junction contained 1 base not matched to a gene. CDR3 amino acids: CASSYPGGEQYF. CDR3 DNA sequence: TGTGCCAGCAGTTACCCGGGAGGCGAGCAGTACTTC.

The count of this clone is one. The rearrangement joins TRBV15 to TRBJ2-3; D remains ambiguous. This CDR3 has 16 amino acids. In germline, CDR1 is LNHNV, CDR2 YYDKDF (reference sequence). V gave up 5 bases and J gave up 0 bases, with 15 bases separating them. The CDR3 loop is CATSANLGLSTDTQYF. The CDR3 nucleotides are TGTGCCACCAGCGCCAACCTGGGCCTTAGCACAGATACGCAGTATTTT. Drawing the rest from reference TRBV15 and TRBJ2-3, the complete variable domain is DAMVIQNPRYQVTQFGKPVTLSCSQTLNHNVMYWYQQKSSQAPKLLFHYYDKDFNNEADTPDNFQSRRPNTSFCFLDIRSPGLGDTAMYLCATSANLGLSTDTQYFGPGTRLTVL.

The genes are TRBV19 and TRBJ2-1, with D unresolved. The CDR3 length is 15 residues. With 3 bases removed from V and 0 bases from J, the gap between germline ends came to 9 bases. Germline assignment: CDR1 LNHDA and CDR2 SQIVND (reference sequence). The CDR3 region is CASSMAVDSYNEQFF. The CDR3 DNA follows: TGTGCCAGTAGTATGGCGGTCGACTCCTACAATGAGCAGTTCTTC.

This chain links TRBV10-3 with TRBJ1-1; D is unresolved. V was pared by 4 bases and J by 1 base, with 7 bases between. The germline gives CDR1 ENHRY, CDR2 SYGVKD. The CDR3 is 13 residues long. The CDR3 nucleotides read TGTGCCATCAGTGTAACGGAGAACACTGAAGCTTTCTTT. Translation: CAISVTENTEAFF.

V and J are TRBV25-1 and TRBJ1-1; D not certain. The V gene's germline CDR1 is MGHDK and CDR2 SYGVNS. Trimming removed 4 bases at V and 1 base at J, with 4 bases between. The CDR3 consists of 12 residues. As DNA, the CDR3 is TGTGCCAGCAGTGTCAGGAACACTGAAGCTTTCTTT. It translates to CASSVRNTEAFF.

In nucleotides, the CDR3 is TGTGCCAGCAGTTTAAATCCGGGGCCACAAACCGGGGAGCTGTTTTTT. Protein sequence: CASSLNPGPQTGELFF. The J gene is TRBJ2-2, the V gene TRBV28; D tentatively fits TRBD1 or TRBD2 (5 bases each). Germline V CDR1 and CDR2: MDHEN, SYDVKM. The V end was cut by 2 bases, the J end by 5 bases, with 15 bases between. The CDR3 contains 16 residues.

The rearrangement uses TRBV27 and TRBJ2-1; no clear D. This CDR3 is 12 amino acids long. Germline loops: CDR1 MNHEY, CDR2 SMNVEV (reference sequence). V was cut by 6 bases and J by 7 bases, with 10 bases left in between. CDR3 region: CASSLGWNEQFF. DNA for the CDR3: TGTGCCAGCAGCCTTGGGTGGAATGAGCAGTTCTTC.

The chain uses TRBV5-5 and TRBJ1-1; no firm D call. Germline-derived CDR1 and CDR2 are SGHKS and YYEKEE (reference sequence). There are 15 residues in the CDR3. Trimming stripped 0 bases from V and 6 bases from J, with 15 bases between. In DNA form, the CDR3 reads TGTGCCAGCAGCTTGGAAGGCCGCGGCGGCGCTGAAGCTTTCTTT. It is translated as CASSLEGRGGAEAFF.